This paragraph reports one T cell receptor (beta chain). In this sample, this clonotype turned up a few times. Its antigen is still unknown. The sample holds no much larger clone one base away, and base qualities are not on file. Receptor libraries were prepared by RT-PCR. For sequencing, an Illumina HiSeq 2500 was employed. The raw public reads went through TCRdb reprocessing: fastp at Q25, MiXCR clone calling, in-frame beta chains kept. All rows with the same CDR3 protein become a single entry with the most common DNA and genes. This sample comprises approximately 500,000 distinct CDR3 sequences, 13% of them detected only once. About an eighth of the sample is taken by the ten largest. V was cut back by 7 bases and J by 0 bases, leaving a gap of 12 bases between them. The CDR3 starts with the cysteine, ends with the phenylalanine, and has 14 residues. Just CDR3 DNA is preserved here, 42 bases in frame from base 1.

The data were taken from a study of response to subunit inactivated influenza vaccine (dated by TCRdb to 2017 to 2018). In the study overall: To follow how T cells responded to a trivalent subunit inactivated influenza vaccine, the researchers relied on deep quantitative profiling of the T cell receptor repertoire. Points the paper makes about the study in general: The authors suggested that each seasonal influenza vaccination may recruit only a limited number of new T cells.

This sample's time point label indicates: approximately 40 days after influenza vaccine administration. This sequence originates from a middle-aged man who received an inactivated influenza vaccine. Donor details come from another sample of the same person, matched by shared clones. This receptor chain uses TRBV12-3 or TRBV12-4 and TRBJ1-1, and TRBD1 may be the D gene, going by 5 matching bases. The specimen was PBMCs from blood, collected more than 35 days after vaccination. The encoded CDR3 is CASIAGRVNTEAFF. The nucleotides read TGTGCCAGCATTGCAGGGCGGGTGAACACTGAAGCTTTCTTT.